This T cell receptor (beta chain) is from a study of PD-1 blockade in classical Hodgkin lymphoma. Exposure to brentuximab vedotin varied, and each patient had relapsed following autologous stem cell transplantation. Some clones are missing from TCRdb's copy, which holds only in-frame ones; the method was immunoSEQ multiplex PCR. This sample has 7,300 or so clones, with around three quarters found just once. The J segment lost 5 bases and the V segment lost 6 bases, leaving 9 bases of the junction unmatched. The CDR3 is 15 amino acids. Germline lookup yields CDR1 LNHDA and CDR2 SQIVND (reference sequence).

The source material was peripheral blood mononuclear cells (PBMCs), sampled at baseline. The chain couples TRBV19 to TRBJ1-5; TRBD1 matches 8 bases. This receptor was identified in a human donor with classical Hodgkin lymphoma. CDR3 loop: CASSTGTGSYQPQHF. CDR3 nucleotide sequence: TGTGCCAGTAGCACCGGGACAGGAAGCTATCAGCCCCAGCATTTT.